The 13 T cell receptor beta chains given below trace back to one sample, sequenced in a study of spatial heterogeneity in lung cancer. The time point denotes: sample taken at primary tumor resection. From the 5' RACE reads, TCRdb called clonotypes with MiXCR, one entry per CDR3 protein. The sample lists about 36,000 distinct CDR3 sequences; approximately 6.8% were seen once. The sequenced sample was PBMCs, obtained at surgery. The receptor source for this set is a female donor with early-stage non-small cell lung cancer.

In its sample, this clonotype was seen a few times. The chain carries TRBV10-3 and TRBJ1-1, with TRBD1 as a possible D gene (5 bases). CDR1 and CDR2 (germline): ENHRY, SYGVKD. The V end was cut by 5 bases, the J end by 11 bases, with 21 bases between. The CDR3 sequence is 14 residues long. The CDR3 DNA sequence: TGTGCCATCAGTTCCCCACGCGGCCGGAGGGACGCTTTCTTT. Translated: CAISSPRGRRDAFF.

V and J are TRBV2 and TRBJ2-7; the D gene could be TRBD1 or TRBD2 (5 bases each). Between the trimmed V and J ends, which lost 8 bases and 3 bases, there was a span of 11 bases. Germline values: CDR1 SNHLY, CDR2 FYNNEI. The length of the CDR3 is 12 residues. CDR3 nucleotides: TGTGCCAGCCGGGGACGGATCTACGAGCAGTACTTC. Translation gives CASRGRIYEQYF.

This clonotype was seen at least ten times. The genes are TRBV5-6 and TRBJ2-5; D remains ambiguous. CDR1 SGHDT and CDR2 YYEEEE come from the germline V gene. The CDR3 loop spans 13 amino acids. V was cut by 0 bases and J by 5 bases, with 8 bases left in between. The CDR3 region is CASSLGGFETQYF. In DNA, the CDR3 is TGTGCCAGCAGCTTGGGGGGTTTCGAGACCCAGTACTTC.

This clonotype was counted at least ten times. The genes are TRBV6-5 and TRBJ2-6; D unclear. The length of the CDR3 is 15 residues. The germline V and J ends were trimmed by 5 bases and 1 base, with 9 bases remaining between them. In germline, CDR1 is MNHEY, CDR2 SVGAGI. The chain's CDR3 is CASSARPSGANVLTF. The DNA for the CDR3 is TGTGCCAGCAGTGCTCGGCCGTCTGGGGCCAACGTCCTGACTTTC.

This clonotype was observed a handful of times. The CDR3: CASSSGQGATDTQYF. The CDR3 nucleotides are TGTGCCAGCAGTTCAGGACAGGGGGCGACAGATACGCAGTATTTT. V is TRBV28 and J is TRBJ2-3; 11 nucleotides line up with TRBD1. The J segment lost 3 bases and the V segment lost 4 bases, leaving 3 bases of the junction unmatched. This CDR3 is 15 amino acids long. CDR1 is MDHEN, CDR2 SYDVKM, per germline.

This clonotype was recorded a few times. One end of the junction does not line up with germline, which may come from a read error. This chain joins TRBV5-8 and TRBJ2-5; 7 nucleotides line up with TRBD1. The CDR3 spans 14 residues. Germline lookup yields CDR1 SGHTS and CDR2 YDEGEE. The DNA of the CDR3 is TGTGCCAGCAACTTGGGACAGCTTGGAGAGACCCAGTACTTC. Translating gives CASNLGQLGETQYF. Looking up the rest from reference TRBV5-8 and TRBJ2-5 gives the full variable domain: EAGVTQSPTHLIKTRGQQATLRCSPISGHTSVYWYQQALGLGLQFLLWYDEGEERNRGNFPPRFSGRQFPNYSSELNVNALELEDSALYLCASNLGQLGETQYFGPGTRLLVL.

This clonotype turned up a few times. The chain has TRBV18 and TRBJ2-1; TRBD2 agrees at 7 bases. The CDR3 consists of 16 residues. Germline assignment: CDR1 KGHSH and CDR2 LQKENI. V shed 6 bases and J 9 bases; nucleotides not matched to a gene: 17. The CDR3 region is CASSPSLFAGVGEQFF. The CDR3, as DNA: TGTGCCAGCTCGCCTTCCCTTTTTGCGGGAGTAGGTGAGCAGTTCTTC.

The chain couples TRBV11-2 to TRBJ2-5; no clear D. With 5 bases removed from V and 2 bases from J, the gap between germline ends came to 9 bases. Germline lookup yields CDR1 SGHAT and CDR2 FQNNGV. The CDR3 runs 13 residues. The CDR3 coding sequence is TGTGCCAGCAGCCCCTTCAGGCAAGAGACCCAGTACTTC. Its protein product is CASSPFRQETQYF.

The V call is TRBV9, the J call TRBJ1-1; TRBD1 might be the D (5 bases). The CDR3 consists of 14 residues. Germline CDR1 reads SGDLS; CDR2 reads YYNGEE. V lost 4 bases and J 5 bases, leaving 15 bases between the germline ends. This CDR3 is CASSPLGHRTEAFF. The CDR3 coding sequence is TGTGCCAGCAGCCCCTTGGGGCATAGGACTGAAGCTTTCTTT.

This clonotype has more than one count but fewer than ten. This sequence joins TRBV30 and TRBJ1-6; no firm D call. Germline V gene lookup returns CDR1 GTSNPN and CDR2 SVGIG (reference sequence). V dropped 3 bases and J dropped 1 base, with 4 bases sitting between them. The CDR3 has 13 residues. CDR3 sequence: CAWSDSYNSPLHF. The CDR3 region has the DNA TGTGCCTGGAGCGATTCCTATAATTCACCCCTCCACTTT.

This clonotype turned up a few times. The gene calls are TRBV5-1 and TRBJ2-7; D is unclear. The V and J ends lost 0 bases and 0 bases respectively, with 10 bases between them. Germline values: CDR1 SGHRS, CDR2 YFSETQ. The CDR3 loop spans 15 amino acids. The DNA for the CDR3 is TGCGCCAGCAGCTTGGAAGCCCGGAACTCCTACGAGCAGTACTTC. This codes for CASSLEARNSYEQYF. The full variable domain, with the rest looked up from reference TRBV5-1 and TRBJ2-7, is KAGVTQTPRYLIKTRGQQVTLSCSPISGHRSVSWYQQTPGQGLQFLFEYFSETQRNKGNFPGRFSGRQFSNSRSEMNVSTLELGDSALYLCASSLEARNSYEQYFGPGTRLTVT.

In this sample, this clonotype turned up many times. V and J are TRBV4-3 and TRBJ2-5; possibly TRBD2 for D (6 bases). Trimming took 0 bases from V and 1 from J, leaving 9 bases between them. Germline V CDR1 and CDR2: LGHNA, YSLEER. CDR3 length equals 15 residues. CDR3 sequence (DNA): TGCGCCAGCAGCCAAGACATGGGGGGCCAAGAGACCCAGTACTTC. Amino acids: CASSQDMGGQETQYF.

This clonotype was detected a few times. The CDR3 sequence: CASSLSGAYNQPQHF. In DNA, the CDR3 is TGTGCCAGCAGTCTCTCTGGGGCTTACAATCAGCCCCAGCATTTT. V is TRBV6-2 or TRBV6-3 and J is TRBJ1-5, with D perhaps matching TRBD1 (5 bases). V was trimmed by 5 bases and J by 3 bases, leaving 14 bases between them. CDR3 length: 15 residues. The germline gives CDR1 MNHEY, CDR2 SVGEGT.